The source of this T cell receptor (beta chain) is a study of blood T cell repertoires in COVID-19. Here immunoSEQ multiplex PCR was the method, and the copy in TCRdb shows in-frame clones only, minus some. The table shows roughly 100,000 clones, with roughly 86% occurring only once. The CDR3 has 17 residues. Germline lookup yields CDR1 LNHDA and CDR2 SQIVND (reference sequence). V shed 5 bases and J 3 bases; nucleotides not matched to a gene: 8. The material sequenced was peripheral blood. The chain joins TRBV19 to TRBJ2-1, with 12 bases aligning to TRBD2. The clonotype originates from a human donor in a cohort sampled during active COVID-19. CDR3 nucleotide sequence: TGTGCCAGTAGTGGAGGGACTAGCGGGCCCCTCTACAATGAGCAGTTCTTC. Its protein product is CASSGGTSGPLYNEQFF.